Listed below are T cell receptor beta chains from one sample, sequenced in a study of blood T cell repertoires in COVID-19. Measured with immunoSEQ multiplex PCR; TCRdb has only the in-frame clones, and not every one. The table records around 340,000 clones, 88% of them present only once. Source material: PBMCs or T cells enriched from blood (not recorded which). Receptors were obtained from a woman aged 30 to 39 who had been exposed to COVID-19. Both conserved end residues are part of each CDR3. The D gene is left open where the match is weak. Clone size is stated in some rows and not others, as once, few, many or a class when expanded.

cdr3_length: 12
d_call: -
v_call: TRBV6-4
clone_size: -
j_call: TRBJ2-3
cdr3_nt: TGTGCCGGCCCTATGGTAGGTCGGGCGCAGTATTTT
cdr3_aa: CAGPMVGRAQYF

cdr3_length: 15
d_call: TRBD1
v_call: TRBV6-5
clone_size: -
j_call: TRBJ2-2
cdr3_nt: TGTGCCAGCAGTATCCCAGGGGGCGGTACCGGGGAGCTGTTTTTT
cdr3_aa: CASSIPGGGTGELFF

cdr3_length: 16
d_call: TRBD1
v_call: TRBV7-9
clone_size: -
j_call: TRBJ2-5
cdr3_nt: TGTGCCAGCAGCTTAGGACAGGGGGCGCATCCAGAGACCCAGTACTTC
cdr3_aa: CASSLGQGAHPETQYF

cdr3_length: 20
d_call: -
v_call: TRBV27
clone_size: -
j_call: TRBJ2-6
cdr3_nt: TGTGCCAGCAGTTTCGATCCCCGGTGGAGCGGAGTCTCTGGGGCCAACGTCCTGACTTTC
cdr3_aa: CASSFDPRWSGVSGANVLTF

cdr3_length: 16
d_call: -
v_call: TRBV15
clone_size: -
j_call: TRBJ2-3
cdr3_nt: TGTGCCACCAGCAGAGAGACTAGTTTTGGCACAGATACGCAGTATTTT
cdr3_aa: CATSRETSFGTDTQYF

cdr3_length: 19
d_call: TRBD2
v_call: TRBV4-2
clone_size: -
j_call: TRBJ2-3
cdr3_nt: TGTGCCAGCAGCCAAGGGAAGGGACTAGCGGGAGTAAGTCCGGATACGCAGTATTTT
cdr3_aa: CASSQGKGLAGVSPDTQYF

cdr3_length: 15
d_call: -
v_call: TRBV19
clone_size: -
j_call: TRBJ2-3
cdr3_nt: TGTGCCAGTAGTATAGCGGGAGAGGGTTACGATACGCAGTATTTT
cdr3_aa: CASSIAGEGYDTQYF

cdr3_length: 16
d_call: -
v_call: TRBV6-5
clone_size: -
j_call: TRBJ1-6
cdr3_nt: TGTGCCAGCAGTTGTCTCGAGAGGGTCTTTCTTTCACCCCTCCACTTT
cdr3_aa: CASSCLERVFLSPLHF

cdr3_length: 15
d_call: TRBD1
v_call: TRBV6-1
clone_size: -
j_call: TRBJ1-5
cdr3_nt: TGTGCTAGCAGTGAATGGCAGGGGGCCCTTGGGCCCCAGCATTTT
cdr3_aa: CASSEWQGALGPQHF

cdr3_length: 18
d_call: TRBD2
v_call: TRBV9
clone_size: -
j_call: TRBJ2-1
cdr3_nt: TGTGCCAGCAGCGTAGATTCGTTGGGGACTAGGTCGAGACATGAGCAGTTCTTC
cdr3_aa: CASSVDSLGTRSRHEQFF

cdr3_length: 15
d_call: TRBD1
v_call: TRBV7-9
clone_size: -
j_call: TRBJ2-3
cdr3_nt: TGTGCCAGCAGCCAACAGGGGGCCGTCGCAGATACGCAGTATTTT
cdr3_aa: CASSQQGAVADTQYF

cdr3_length: 12
d_call: -
v_call: TRBV9
clone_size: -
j_call: TRBJ2-1
cdr3_nt: TGTGCCAGCAGCGCCCGTTTTAATGAGCAGTTCTTC
cdr3_aa: CASSARFNEQFF

cdr3_length: 15
d_call: TRBD2
v_call: TRBV29-1
clone_size: -
j_call: TRBJ2-1
cdr3_nt: TGCAGCGTTGACCGGGCTAGCGGGGTACCAGGTGAGCAGTTCTTC
cdr3_aa: CSVDRASGVPGEQFF

cdr3_length: 15
d_call: -
v_call: TRBV3-1/TRBV3-2
clone_size: -
j_call: TRBJ1-1
cdr3_nt: TGTGCCAGCAGCCCACAGGGCTTCATGAACACTGAAGCTTTCTTT
cdr3_aa: CASSPQGFMNTEAFF

cdr3_length: 15
d_call: -
v_call: TRBV12-5
clone_size: few
j_call: TRBJ1-4
cdr3_nt: TGTGCTAGTGGCCCGGGGGGCGGGGGCCGGGAAAAACTGTTTTTT
cdr3_aa: CASGPGGGGREKLFF

cdr3_length: 16
d_call: -
v_call: TRBV27
clone_size: once
j_call: TRBJ1-1
cdr3_nt: TGTGCCAGCAGTTTAAGCCAGGGCACAGTAGGCACTGAAGCTTTCTTT
cdr3_aa: CASSLSQGTVGTEAFF

cdr3_length: 16
d_call: TRBD1
v_call: TRBV7-2
clone_size: -
j_call: TRBJ2-7
cdr3_nt: TGTGCCAGCCTCCCGGGACAGGGTCGGGCCTCCTACGAGCAGTACTTC
cdr3_aa: CASLPGQGRASYEQYF

cdr3_length: 14
d_call: -
v_call: TRBV6-5
clone_size: -
j_call: TRBJ1-1
cdr3_nt: TGTGCCAGCGGCCAGGGGTGGTCGAACACTGAAGCTTTCTTT
cdr3_aa: CASGQGWSNTEAFF

cdr3_length: 14
d_call: TRBD1
v_call: TRBV9
clone_size: -
j_call: TRBJ1-5
cdr3_nt: TGTGCCAGCAGCGAGACAGGGGGTATGGAGCCCCAGCATTTT
cdr3_aa: CASSETGGMEPQHF

cdr3_length: 20
d_call: TRBD1
v_call: TRBV4-1
clone_size: -
j_call: TRBJ2-1
cdr3_nt: TGCGCCAGCAGCCAGCCGGACAGGGGCCCCCTCTTTTACTCCTACAATGAGCAGTTCTTC
cdr3_aa: CASSQPDRGPLFYSYNEQFF

cdr3_length: 14
d_call: TRBD1
v_call: TRBV28
clone_size: -
j_call: TRBJ1-1
cdr3_nt: TGTGCCAGCAGTCGTTCCACAGGGGGAAGAGAAGCTTTCTTT
cdr3_aa: CASSRSTGGREAFF

cdr3_length: 15
d_call: -
v_call: TRBV2
clone_size: -
j_call: TRBJ1-1
cdr3_nt: TGTGCCAGCAGAGATATTCCGGGACTAAACACTGAAGCTTTCTTT
cdr3_aa: CASRDIPGLNTEAFF